This record looks at one T cell receptor (beta chain) sequence and its context. This record belongs to a study of T cells in localized non-small cell lung cancer. The CDR3 is 14 residues long. The ends were cut back, 2 bases at V and 0 bases at J, with 8 bases in the middle. Per the germline V gene, CDR1 is SGDLS and CDR2 is YYNGEE. The protocol was immunoSEQ multiplex PCR, while the TCRdb copy is restricted to in-frame clones and leaves out a portion. The repertoire consists of around 15,000 clones, with about 87% occurring once and the leading ten covering around a quarter. The TCR was taken from a male donor at least 60 years old with stage II lung adenocarcinoma. The chain is built from TRBV9 and TRBJ1-1, with D unresolved. The sample consisted of peripheral blood mononuclear cells, taken before any cancer treatment. CDR3 region: CASSVGNMNTEAFF. The CDR3 DNA sequence: TGTGCCAGCAGCGTTGGCAATATGAACACTGAAGCTTTCTTT.